This T cell receptor (beta chain) was profiled in a study of OX40 agonist ivuxolimab in advanced cancers. Study conclusions and caveats: The antigens recognized by the expanded peripheral T cells, that is their antigen specificity, were not determined.

Germline lookup yields CDR1 WNHNN and CDR2 SYGVQD (reference sequence). The CDR3 extends over 16 amino acids. The V gene end was trimmed by 8 bases and the J gene end by 7 bases; junction bases not matched to a gene: 17. Points on this clone: Its antigen is as yet unknown.

This table comes from immunoSEQ multiplex PCR, and its TCRdb copy is limited to in-frame clones, with some not included. The profile shows approximately 84,000 clones, about 88% of them singletons. Sequenced here: CD4+ or CD8+ T cells sorted from blood, sampled in a trial of the OX40 agonist ivuxolimab. This receptor was taken from an adult with an advanced solid tumor such as melanoma, head and neck, liver or kidney cancer. The V gene is TRBV10-1, the J gene TRBJ2-4, with 7 positions matching TRBD2. CDR3 sequence (DNA): TGCGCCAGCCTGAGGAGGGGCGGGAGTGATGGGAACATTCAGTACTTC. Residues: CASLRRGGSDGNIQYF.